Shown below are 2 T cell receptor beta chains from a single sample sequenced in a study of blood T cells in healthy people across ages. A second PCR of 7 to 11 cycles used a sample-barcoded 5' primer and a J-beta primer mix. TCRdb re-called the 5' RACE reads with MiXCR, one entry per CDR3 protein. The sample has about 1.7 million distinct CDR3 sequences, approximately 28% seen once; the top ten hold over 7%. Sequenced sample: blood. These receptors were taken from a woman aged 25-40 years in good health.

As for this clonotype: A read error may explain this, as a much larger clone is one base away. The J gene is TRBJ2-7, the V gene TRBV2; D unclear. The CDR3 sequence is 13 residues long. Per germline, CDR1 SNHLY and CDR2 FYNNEI. CDR3 in DNA: TGTGCCAGCACCTCGCTTCGGAATTACGTGCAGTACTTC. The encoded protein is CASTSLRNYVQYF.

This clonotype showed up just a few times. This chain uses TRBV29-1 with TRBJ1-2; D is perhaps TRBD1 (6 bases). Trimming removed 0 bases from V and 8 bases from J, with 16 bases in between. Looked up from germline, CDR1 is SQVTM and CDR2 is ANQGSEA. The CDR3 consists of 14 residues. The CDR3 sequence is CSVEEGAGGRGYTF. The CDR3 DNA reads as TGCAGCGTTGAAGAGGGGGCGGGTGGAAGGGGCTACACCTTC.